Listed below are T cell receptor beta chains from one sample, sequenced in a study of a mutant IDH1 vaccine in newly diagnosed glioma. Repertoires were generated with immunoSEQ multiplex PCR, while TCRdb's copy carries only in-frame clones and drops some. The profile covers about 90,000 clones, with approximately 89% appearing a single time and 0.77% taken by the ten largest. Antigens for these TCRs are unknown. Sequencing used PBMCs, obtained from a glioma patient whose treatment included an IDH1 peptide vaccine. The receptors derive from a woman between 50 and 59 years old with glioma. Each CDR3 is given without its conserved first and last residue. The D gene is left open where the match is weak.

cdr3_length	j_call	v_call	d_call	cdr3_aa
14	TRBJ2-3	TRBV10-1	NA	ASSESGGSGTDTQY
12	TRBJ2-3	TRBV30	NA	AWSVLHLTDTQY
13	TRBJ1-6	TRBV6-1	NA	ASSERVTYNSPLH
12	NA	TRBV10-3	NA	AISDGTQTYEQY
10	TRBJ2-7	TRBV29-1	TRBD1	SVGQGPDEQY
11	TRBJ2-5	TRBV4-1	NA	ASSQGMQETQY
11	TRBJ2-1	TRBV28	NA	ASSPFSFREQF
14	TRBJ2-2	TRBV9	TRBD1	ASSVVPTGMAGELF
13	TRBJ2-5	TRBV11-2	TRBD1	ASSARQGQGETQY
11	TRBJ2-7	TRBV29-1	TRBD2	SVWAGGPYEQY
12	TRBJ1-2	TRBV10-3	TRBD1	AISEGDRAYGYT
14	TRBJ2-3	TRBV18	NA	ASSPGGKGPTDTQY
12	TRBJ2-5	TRBV7-9	TRBD1	ASSTGTGAETQY
14	TRBJ2-3	TRBV13	TRBD2	ASSLKREGVTDTQY
12	TRBJ2-2	TRBV27	NA	ASSAGPEGGELF
12	TRBJ1-1	TRBV29-1	TRBD1	SVLGGQGSTEAF
13	TRBJ1-1	TRBV30	NA	AWSVEGGIPGWAF
13	TRBJ1-1	TRBV5-1	TRBD1	ASSLGTGPNTEAF
11	TRBJ2-2	TRBV5-1	TRBD2	ASSLGLARELF
10	TRBJ1-2	TRBV14	NA	ATKSINYGYT
11	TRBJ2-3	TRBV18	NA	ASSPGSPDTQY
11	TRBJ2-1	TRBV10-3	NA	ATRGVTYNEQF
13	TRBJ2-1	TRBV11-3	TRBD2	ASSSRTSENNEQF
13	TRBJ2-2	TRBV6-5	TRBD2	ATQRGVSNTGELF
12	TRBJ2-5	TRBV2	TRBD2	ASSEDGEGETQY
15	TRBJ2-4	TRBV19	TRBD2	ASSMIPSGTPKNIQY
12	TRBJ2-7	TRBV6-5	NA	AGKSLPTSYEQY
13	TRBJ2-1	TRBV6-1	NA	ASTEQGGPYNEQF
12	TRBJ1-2	TRBV4-2	NA	ASSLAIGANGYT
18	TRBJ2-1	TRBV4-1	TRBD2	ASSRIGTSGTLTPVNEQF
14	TRBJ2-1	TRBV19	NA	ASSLRRGATYNEQF
14	TRBJ2-1	TRBV9	NA	ASSGERRSSYNEQF
15	TRBJ2-3	TRBV5-6	NA	ASSLSQTVWSTDTQY
12	TRBJ2-5	TRBV5-1	NA	ASSSGLIQETQY
15	TRBJ1-1	TRBV28	NA	ASSFGFSVQANTEAF
12	TRBJ2-3	TRBV6-5	NA	ASSYSRESDTQY